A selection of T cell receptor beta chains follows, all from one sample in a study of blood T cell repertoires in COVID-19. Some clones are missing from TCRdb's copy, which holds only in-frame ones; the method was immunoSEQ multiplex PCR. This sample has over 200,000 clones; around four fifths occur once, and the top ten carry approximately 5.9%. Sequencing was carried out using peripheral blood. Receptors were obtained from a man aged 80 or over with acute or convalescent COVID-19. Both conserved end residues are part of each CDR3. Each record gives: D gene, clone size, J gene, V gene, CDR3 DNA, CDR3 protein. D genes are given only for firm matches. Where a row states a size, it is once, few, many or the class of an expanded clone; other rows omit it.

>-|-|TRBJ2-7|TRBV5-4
TGTGCCAGCAGCTTAACAGGGCGAACCTACGAGCAGTACTTC
CASSLTGRTYEQYF
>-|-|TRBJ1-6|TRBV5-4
TGTGCCAGCAGCTTGATGTGGGGGGATTCACCCCTCCACTTT
CASSLMWGDSPLHF
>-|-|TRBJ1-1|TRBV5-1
TGCGCCAGCAGCTTGATCGGAGACTCGAACACTGAAGCTTTCTTT
CASSLIGDSNTEAFF
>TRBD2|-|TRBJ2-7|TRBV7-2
TGTGCCAGCAGCTCCTGGACTAGCGGTTCCTACGAGCAGTACTTC
CASSSWTSGSYEQYF
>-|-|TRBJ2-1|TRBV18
TGTGCCAGCTCACCACCGGTAGCGGCCCGCTCCTACAATGAGCAGTTCTTC
CASSPPVAARSYNEQFF
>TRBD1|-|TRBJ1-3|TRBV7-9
TGTGCCAGCAGTTCCCTGGGACAGCTCGGTAGCACCATATATTTT
CASSSLGQLGSTIYF
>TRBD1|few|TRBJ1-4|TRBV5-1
TGCGCCAGCAGCCCAGGACAGGGGGAAGGAAAACTGTTTTTT
CASSPGQGEGKLFF
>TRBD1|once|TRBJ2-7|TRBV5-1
TGCGCCAGCAGCTCCGGGACAGGGTCTCGAGAGCAGTACTTC
CASSSGTGSREQYF
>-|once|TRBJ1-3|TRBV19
TGTGCCAGTAGACCCCCCGTACCCCGCGGGAACACCATATATTTT
CASRPPVPRGNTIYF
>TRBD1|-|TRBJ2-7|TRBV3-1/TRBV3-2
TGTGCCAGCAGCCCATGGGGGACAGGGGTACACGAGCAGTACTTC
CASSPWGTGVHEQYF
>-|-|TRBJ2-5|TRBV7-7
TGTGCTAGCAGCTGGGGGGGGACAACCCAAGAGACCCAGTACTTC
CASSWGGTTQETQYF
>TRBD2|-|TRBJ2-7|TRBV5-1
TGCGCCAGCAGCCCCGACGGGCGGGGGACGTACGAGCAGTACTTC
CASSPDGRGTYEQYF
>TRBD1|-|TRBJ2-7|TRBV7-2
TGTGCCAGCAGTCGGGGGATTGACAGGGGGCTACAGGAGCAGTACTTC
CASSRGIDRGLQEQYF
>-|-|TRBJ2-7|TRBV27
TGTGCCAGCATGGGGGGAGGTCCCTACGAGCAGTACTTC
CASMGGGPYEQYF
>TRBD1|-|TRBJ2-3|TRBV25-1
TGTGCCAGCAGTGAACAGGGGGCCAGGAGTACAGATACGCAGTATTTT
CASSEQGARSTDTQYF
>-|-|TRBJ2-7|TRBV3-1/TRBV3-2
TGTGCCAGCAGCCAAGATTGGGGCCGCTCCTACGAGCAGTACTTC
CASSQDWGRSYEQYF
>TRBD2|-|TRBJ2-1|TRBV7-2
TGTGCCAGCAGCTTAGTTGGTAGCGGGAGTTACAATGAGCAGTTCTTC
CASSLVGSGSYNEQFF
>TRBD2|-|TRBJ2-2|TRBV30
TGTGCCTGGAGTGTACGCGGGGGAGGCGGGGAGCTGTTTTTT
CAWSVRGGGGELFF
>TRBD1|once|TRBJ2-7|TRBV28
TGTGCCAGCAGTTTCGGACAGGGGTTATACGAGCAGTACTTC
CASSFGQGLYEQYF
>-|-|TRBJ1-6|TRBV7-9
TGTGCCAGCAAGGGCGGGGACTCACCCCTCCACTTT
CASKGGDSPLHF
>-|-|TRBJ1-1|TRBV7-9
TGTGCCAGCAGTCGGCAGGGTGAAGCTTTCTTT
CASSRQGEAFF
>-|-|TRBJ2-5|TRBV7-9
TGTGCCAGCAGCTTAAAACGAGGCACTCAGGAGACCCAGTACTTC
CASSLKRGTQETQYF
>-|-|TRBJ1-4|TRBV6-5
TGTGCCAGCAGGCGGGACCATTATGAAAAACTGTTTTTT
CASRRDHYEKLFF
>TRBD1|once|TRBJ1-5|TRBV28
TGTGCCAGCAGTCCCAGGACAGGGAAAGGTGTCGGGGGCAATCAGCCCCAGCATTTT
CASSPRTGKGVGGNQPQHF
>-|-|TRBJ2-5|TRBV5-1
TGCGCCAGCAGCGCGAGGCCGGGTCCGCGGGAGACCCAGTACTTC
CASSARPGPRETQYF
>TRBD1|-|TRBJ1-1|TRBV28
TGTGCCAGCAGTTCGACAGGGAGAAGGACTGAAGCTTTCTTT
CASSSTGRRTEAFF
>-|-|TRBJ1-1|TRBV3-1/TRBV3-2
TGTGCCAGCAGCCGCGTGAACACTGAAGCTTTCTTT
CASSRVNTEAFF
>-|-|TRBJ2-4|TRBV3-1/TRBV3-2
TGTGCCAGCAGCCAAGCGACTAGAAACATTCAGTACTTC
CASSQATRNIQYF
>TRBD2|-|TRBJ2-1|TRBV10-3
TGTGCCATCAGCCTAGGACTAGCGGGAGGGCAGAATGAGCAGTTCTTC
CAISLGLAGGQNEQFF
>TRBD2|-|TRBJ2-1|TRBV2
TGTGCCAGCAGAGAGCGGGAGGGAGGGAACAATGAGCAGTTCTTC
CASREREGGNNEQFF
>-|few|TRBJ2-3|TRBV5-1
TGCGCCAGCAGCTTGGGGGCAGGCACAGATACGCAGTATTTT
CASSLGAGTDTQYF
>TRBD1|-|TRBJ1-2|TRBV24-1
TGTGCCACCAGTGATCGAGGGGGACAGGGGGCATTGGGTGGCTACACCTTC
CATSDRGGQGALGGYTF
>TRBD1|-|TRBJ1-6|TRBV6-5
TGTGCCAGCAGTCAGGGGGCATTAACCTCTCCCCTCCACTTT
CASSQGALTSPLHF
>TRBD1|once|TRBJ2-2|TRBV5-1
TGCGCCAGCAGCTTGGAGGCAACAGGGGGCGCCGGGGAGCTGTTTTTT
CASSLEATGGAGELFF
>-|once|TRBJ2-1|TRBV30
TGTGCCTGGAGCGTGGGGGGCTCCTACAATGAGCAGTTCTTC
CAWSVGGSYNEQFF
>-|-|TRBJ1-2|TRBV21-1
TGTGCCAGCAGCACGGACAGGGGAAACTATGGCTACACCTTC
CASSTDRGNYGYTF
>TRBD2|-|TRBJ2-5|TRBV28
TGTGCCAGCAGTTCCTACCATATTAGCGGGAGACCAGAGACCCAGTACTTC
CASSSYHISGRPETQYF
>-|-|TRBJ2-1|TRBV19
TGTGCCACCTCCGGGCGGGACAGCACTTTCGGCAATGAGCAGTTCTTC
CATSGRDSTFGNEQFF
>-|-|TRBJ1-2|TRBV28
TGTGCCAGCAGCGTCGCCACTACAGGGTCCTCAAACTATGGCTACACCTTC
CASSVATTGSSNYGYTF
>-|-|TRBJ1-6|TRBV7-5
TGTGCCAGAAGCCCCAGGGAGGGGAGCTCCTATAATTCACCCCTCCACTTT
CARSPREGSSYNSPLHF